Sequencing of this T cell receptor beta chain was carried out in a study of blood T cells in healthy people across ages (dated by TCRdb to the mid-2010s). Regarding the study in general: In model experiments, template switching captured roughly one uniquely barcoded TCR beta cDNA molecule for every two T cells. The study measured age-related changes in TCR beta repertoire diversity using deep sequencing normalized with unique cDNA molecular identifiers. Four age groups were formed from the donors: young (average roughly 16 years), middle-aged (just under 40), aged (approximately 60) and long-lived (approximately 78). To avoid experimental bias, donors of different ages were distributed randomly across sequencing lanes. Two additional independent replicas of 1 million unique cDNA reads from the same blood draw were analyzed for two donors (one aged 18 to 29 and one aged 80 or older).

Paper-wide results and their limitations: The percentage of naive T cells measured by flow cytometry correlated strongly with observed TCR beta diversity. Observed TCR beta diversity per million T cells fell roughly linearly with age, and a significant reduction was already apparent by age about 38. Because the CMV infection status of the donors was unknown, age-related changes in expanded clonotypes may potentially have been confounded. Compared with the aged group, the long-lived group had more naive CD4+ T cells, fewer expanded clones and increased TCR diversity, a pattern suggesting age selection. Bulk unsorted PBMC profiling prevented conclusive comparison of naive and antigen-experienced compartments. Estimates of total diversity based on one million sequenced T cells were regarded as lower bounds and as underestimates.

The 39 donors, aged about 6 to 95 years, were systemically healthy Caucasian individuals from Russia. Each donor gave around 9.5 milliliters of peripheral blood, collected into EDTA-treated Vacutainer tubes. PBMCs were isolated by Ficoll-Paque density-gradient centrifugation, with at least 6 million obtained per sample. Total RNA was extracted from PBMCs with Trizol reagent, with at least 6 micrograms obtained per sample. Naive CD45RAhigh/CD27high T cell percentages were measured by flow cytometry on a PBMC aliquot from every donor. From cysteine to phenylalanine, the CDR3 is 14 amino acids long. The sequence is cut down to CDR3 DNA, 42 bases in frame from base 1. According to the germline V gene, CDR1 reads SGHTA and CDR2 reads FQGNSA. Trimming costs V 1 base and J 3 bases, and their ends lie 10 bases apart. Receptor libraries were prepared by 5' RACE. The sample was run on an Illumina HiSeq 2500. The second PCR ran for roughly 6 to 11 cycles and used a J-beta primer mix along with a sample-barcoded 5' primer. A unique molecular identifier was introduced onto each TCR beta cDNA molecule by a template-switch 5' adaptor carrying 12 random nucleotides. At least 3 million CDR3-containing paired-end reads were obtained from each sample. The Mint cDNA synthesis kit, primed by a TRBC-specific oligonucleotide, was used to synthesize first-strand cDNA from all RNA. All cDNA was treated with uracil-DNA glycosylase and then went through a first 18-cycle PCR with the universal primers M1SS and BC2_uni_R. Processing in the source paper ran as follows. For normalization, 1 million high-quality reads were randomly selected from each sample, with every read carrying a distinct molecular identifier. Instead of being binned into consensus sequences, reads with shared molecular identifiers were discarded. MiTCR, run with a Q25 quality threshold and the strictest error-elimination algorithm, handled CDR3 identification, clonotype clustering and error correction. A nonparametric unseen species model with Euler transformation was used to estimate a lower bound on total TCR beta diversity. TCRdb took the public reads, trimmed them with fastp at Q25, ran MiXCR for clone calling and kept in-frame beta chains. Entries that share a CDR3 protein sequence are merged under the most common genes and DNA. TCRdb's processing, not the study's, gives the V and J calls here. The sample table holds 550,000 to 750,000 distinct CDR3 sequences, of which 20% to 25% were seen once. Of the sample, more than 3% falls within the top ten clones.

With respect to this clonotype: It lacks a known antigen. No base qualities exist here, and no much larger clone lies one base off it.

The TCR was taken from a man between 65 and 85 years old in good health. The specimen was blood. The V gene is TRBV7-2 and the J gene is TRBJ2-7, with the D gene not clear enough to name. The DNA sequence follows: TGTGCCAGCAGCTTAGGGAACAAGATCTACGAGCAGTACTTC. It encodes CASSLGNKIYEQYF. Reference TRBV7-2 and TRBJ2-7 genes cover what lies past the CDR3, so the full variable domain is GAGVSQSPSNKVTEKGKDVELRCDPISGHTALYWYRQSLGQGLEFLIYFQGNSAPDKSGLPSDRFSAERTGGSVSTLTIQRTQQEDSAVYLCASSLGNKIYEQYFGPGTRLTVT.